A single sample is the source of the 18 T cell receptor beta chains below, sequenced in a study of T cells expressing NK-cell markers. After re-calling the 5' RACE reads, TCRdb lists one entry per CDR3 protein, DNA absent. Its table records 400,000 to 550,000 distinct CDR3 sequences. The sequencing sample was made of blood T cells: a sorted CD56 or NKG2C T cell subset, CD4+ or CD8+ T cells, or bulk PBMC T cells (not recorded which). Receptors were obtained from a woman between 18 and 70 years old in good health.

This chain's CDR3 is CASRTSGVDGELFF. V gene TRBV24-1 combines with J gene TRBJ2-2; the D gene TCRdb calls, TRBD2, cannot be checked with no DNA. The CDR3 is 14 amino acids. The germline CDR1 and CDR2 sequences are KGHDR and SFDVKD.

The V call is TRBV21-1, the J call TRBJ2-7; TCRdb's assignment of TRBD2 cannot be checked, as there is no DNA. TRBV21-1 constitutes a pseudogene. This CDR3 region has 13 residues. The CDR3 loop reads CASSRGFGYEQYF.

The CDR3 loop reads CASSLTTSGKGLKQYF. The chain employs TRBV11-2 and TRBJ2-7; without DNA, the TCRdb call of TRBD2 cannot be checked. The germline V gene encodes CDR1 SGHAT and CDR2 FQNNGV. The CDR3 totals 16 residues.

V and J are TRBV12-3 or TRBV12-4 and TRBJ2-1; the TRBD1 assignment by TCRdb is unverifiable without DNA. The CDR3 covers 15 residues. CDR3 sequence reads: CASSLEGGLYNEQFF.

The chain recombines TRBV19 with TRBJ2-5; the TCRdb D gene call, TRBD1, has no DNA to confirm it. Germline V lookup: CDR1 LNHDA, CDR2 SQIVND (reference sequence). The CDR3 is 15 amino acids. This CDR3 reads CASSITVAGGRDQYF. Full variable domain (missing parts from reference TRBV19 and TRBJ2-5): DGGITQSPKYLFRKEGQNVTLSCEQNLNHDAMYWYRQDPGQGLRLIYYSQIVNDFQKGDIAEGYSVSREKKESFPLTVTSAQKNPTAFYLCASSITVAGGRDQYFGPGTRLLVL.

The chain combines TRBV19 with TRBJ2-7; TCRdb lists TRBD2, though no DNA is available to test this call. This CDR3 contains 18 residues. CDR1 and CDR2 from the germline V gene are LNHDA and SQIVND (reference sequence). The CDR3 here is CASSTIPQTSGAIYEQYF.

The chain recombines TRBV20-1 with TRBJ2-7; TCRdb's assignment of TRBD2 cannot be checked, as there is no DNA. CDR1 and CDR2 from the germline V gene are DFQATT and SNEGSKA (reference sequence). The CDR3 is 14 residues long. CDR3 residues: CSAKRAGPSYEQYF.

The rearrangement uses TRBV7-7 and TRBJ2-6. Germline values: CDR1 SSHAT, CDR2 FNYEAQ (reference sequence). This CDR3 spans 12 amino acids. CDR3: CASGEGANVLTF.

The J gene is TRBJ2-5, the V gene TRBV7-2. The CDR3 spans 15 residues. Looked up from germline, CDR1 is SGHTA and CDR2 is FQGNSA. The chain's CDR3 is CASSRQIESPETQYF.

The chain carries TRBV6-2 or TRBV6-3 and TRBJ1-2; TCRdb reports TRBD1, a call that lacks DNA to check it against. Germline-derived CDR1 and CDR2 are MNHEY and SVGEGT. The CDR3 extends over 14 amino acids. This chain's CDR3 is CASMGAGENYGYTF.

This CDR3 is CASSLYLRRTAVSYEQYF. The chain uses TRBV28 and TRBJ2-7; TCRdb indicates TRBD2, and absent DNA this call remains unverified. Germline V gene lookup returns CDR1 MDHEN and CDR2 SYDVKM. CDR3 length: 18 amino acids.

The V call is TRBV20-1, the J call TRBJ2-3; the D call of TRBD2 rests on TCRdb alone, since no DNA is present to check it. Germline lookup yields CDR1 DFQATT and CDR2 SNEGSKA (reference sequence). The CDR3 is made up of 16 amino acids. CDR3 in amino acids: CSARSGLAGGTDTQYF.

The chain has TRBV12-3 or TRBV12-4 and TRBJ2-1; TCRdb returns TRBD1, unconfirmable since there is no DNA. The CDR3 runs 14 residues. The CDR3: CASSGGAGDNEQFF.

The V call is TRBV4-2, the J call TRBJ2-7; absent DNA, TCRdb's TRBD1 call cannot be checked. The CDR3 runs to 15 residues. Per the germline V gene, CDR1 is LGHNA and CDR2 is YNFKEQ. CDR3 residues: CASSQGSGSNREQYF.

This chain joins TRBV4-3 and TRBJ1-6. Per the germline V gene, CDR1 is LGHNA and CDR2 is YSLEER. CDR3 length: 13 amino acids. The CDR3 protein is CASSQVTASPLHF.

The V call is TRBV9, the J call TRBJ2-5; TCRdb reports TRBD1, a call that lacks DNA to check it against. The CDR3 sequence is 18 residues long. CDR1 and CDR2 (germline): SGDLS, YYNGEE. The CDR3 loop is CASSERDRGIFLKETQYF.

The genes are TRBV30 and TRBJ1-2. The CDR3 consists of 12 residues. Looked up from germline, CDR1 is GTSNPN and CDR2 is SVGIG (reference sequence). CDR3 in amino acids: CAWSTENYGYTF.

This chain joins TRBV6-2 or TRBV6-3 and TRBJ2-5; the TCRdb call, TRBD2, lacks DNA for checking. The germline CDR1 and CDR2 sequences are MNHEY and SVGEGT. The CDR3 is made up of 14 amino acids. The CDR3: CASSYGSGSETQYF.